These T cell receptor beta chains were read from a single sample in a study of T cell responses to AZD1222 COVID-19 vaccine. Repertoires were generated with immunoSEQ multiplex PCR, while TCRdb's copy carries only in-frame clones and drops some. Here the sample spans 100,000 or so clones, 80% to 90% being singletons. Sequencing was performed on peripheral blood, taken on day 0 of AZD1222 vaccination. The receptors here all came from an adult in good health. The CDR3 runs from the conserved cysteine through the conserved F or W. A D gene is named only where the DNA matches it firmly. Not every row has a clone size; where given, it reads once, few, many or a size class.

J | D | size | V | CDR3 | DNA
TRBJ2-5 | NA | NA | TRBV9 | CASSTTPEAGETQYF | TGTGCCAGCAGCACAACCCCGGAGGCAGGGGAGACCCAGTACTTC
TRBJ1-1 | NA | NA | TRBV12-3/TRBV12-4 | CASSFSMVDEAFF | TGTGCCAGCAGTTTCAGTATGGTGGATGAAGCTTTCTTT
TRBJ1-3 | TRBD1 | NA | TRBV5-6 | CASSSTGQRSGNTIYF | TGTGCCAGCAGCTCGACGGGACAGCGCTCTGGAAACACCATATATTTT
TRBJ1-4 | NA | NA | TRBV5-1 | CASSLAIGVEKLFF | TGCGCCAGCAGCTTGGCCATCGGGGTTGAAAAACTGTTTTTT
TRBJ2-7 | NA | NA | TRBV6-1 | CASSEVPGSSYEQYF | TGTGCCAGCAGTGAAGTTCCGGGGAGCTCCTACGAGCAGTACTTC
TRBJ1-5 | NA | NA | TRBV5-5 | CASSLYSGIGQPQHF | TGTGCCAGCAGCTTGTACTCAGGGATCGGACAGCCCCAGCATTTT
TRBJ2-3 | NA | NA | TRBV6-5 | CASSLQTGTDTQYF | TGTGCCAGCAGCCTACAGACTGGCACAGATACGCAGTATTTT
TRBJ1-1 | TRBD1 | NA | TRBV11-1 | CASSILGQRAFF | TGTGCCAGCAGCATCCTGGGACAGAGAGCTTTCTTT
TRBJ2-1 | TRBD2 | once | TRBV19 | CASKGLATGSYNEQFF | TGTGCCAGTAAGGGACTAGCTACTGGATCCTACAATGAGCAGTTCTTC
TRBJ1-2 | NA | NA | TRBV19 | CASSIVRQTNYGYTF | TGTGCCAGTAGTATAGTTCGACAGACTAACTATGGCTACACCTTC
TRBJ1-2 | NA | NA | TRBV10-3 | CATLNGGRNYGYTF | TGTGCCACCTTGAACGGGGGGAGGAACTATGGCTACACCTTC
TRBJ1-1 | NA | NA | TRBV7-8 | CASSRSPFEAFF | TGTGCCAGCAGCCGCAGCCCGTTTGAAGCTTTCTTT
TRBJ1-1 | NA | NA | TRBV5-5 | CASSLGRGTEAFF | TGTGCCAGCAGCTTGGGTCGGGGCACTGAAGCTTTCTTT
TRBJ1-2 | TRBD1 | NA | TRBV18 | CASSPPGQGFGYTF | TGTGCCAGCTCACCTCCGGGACAGGGTTTTGGCTACACCTTC
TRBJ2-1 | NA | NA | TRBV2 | CASSEEGPSEQFF | TGTGCCAGCAGTGAAGAGGGACCAAGTGAGCAGTTCTTC
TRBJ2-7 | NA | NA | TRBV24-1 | CATSDGVDSSYEQYF | TGTGCCACCAGTGATGGGGTTGACAGCTCCTACGAGCAGTACTTC
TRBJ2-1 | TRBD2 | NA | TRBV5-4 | CASSLDGGTSGIPREQFF | TGTGCCAGCAGCTTGGACGGTGGGACTAGCGGGATTCCCCGGGAGCAGTTCTTC
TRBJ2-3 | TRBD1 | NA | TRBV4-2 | CASSPQGDYTDTQYF | TGTGCCAGCAGCCCCCAGGGGGATTACACAGATACGCAGTATTTT
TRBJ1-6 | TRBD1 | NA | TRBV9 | CASSAGTVYNSPLHF | TGTGCCAGCAGCGCCGGGACAGTTTATAATTCACCCCTCCACTTT
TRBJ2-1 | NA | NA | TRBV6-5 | CASSPSSNSYNEQFF | TGTGCCAGCAGTCCCTCATCAAACTCCTACAATGAGCAGTTCTTC
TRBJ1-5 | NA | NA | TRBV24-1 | CATASSNQPQHF | TGTGCCACCGCGTCAAGCAATCAGCCCCAGCATTTT
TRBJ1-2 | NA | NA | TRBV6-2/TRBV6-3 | CASSYSKDRPPYNGYTF | TGTGCCAGCAGTTACTCGAAGGACAGACCTCCTTATAATGGCTACACCTTC
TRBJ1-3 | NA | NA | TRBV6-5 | CASSTVSGNTIYF | TGTGCCAGCAGTACAGTCTCTGGAAACACCATATATTTT
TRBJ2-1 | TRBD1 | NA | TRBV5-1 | CASSQPGQGANEQFF | TGCGCCAGCAGCCAGCCGGGACAGGGGGCCAATGAGCAGTTCTTC
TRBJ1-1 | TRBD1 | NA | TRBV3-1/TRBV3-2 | CASRGQLNTEAFF | TGTGCCAGCAGGGGACAGTTGAACACTGAAGCTTTCTTT
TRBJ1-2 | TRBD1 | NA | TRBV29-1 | CSAQTGGSNYGYTF | TGCAGCGCTCAGACAGGGGGATCTAACTATGGCTACACCTTC
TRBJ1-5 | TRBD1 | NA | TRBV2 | CASTLTGDGYQPQHF | TGTGCCAGCACCCTCACAGGGGATGGGTATCAGCCCCAGCATTTT
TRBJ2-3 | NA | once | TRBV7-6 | CASNLALASNTDTQYF | TGTGCCAGCAACTTAGCGCTAGCTAGCAACACAGATACGCAGTATTTT
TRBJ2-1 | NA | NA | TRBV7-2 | CASSPPGPTKYNEQFF | TGTGCCAGCAGTCCCCCGGGTCCTACCAAATACAATGAGCAGTTCTTC
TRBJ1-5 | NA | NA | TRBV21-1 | CASSPNQPQHF | TGTGCCAGCAGCCCGAATCAGCCCCAGCATTTT
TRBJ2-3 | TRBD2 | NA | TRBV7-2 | CAITGGPTDTQYF | TGTGCCATAACGGGGGGTCCCACAGATACGCAGTATTTT
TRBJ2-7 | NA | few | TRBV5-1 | CASSLEGRYEQYF | TGCGCCAGCAGCTTGGAGGGCCGGTACGAGCAGTACTTC
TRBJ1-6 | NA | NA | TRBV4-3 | CASSQEVTARGRHSPLHF | TGCGCCAGCAGCCAAGAAGTTACAGCCAGAGGGAGGCATTCACCCCTCCACTTT
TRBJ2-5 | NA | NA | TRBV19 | CASIGRSAQETQYF | TGTGCCAGTATCGGGCGGTCTGCTCAAGAGACCCAGTACTTC
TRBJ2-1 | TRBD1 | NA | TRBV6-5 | CASSYSGDRVNEQFF | TGTGCCAGCAGTTACTCGGGGGACAGGGTGAATGAGCAGTTCTTC
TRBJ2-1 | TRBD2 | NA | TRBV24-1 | CATSDLTSGNYEQFF | TGTGCCACCAGTGACCTGACTAGCGGGAACTATGAGCAGTTCTTC
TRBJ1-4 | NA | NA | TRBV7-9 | CASSLVGQDDEKLFF | TGTGCCAGCAGCTTAGTGGGGCAGGATGATGAAAAACTGTTTTTT
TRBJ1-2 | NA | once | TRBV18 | CASSPYTGTAQTARGYTF | TGTGCCAGCTCACCATATACGGGGACGGCCCAAACCGCTCGTGGCTACACCTTC
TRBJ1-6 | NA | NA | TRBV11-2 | CASSSLYNSPLHF | TGTGCCAGCAGCTCCCTCTATAATTCACCCCTCCACTTT
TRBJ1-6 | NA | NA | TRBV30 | CAWSTDRYNSPLHF | TGTGCCTGGAGTACCGACAGGTATAATTCACCCCTCCACTTT
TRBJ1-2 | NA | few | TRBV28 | CASETDSNYGYTF | TGTGCCAGTGAGACAGATTCCAACTATGGCTACACCTTC
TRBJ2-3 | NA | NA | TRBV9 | CASSVGRASTDTQYF | TGTGCCAGCAGCGTAGGGAGGGCGTCGACAGATACGCAGTATTTT
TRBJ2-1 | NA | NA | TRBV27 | CASRAWGEQFF | TGTGCCAGCAGGGCTTGGGGTGAGCAGTTCTTC
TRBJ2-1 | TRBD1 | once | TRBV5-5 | CASSLGQGVNEQFF | TGTGCCAGCAGCTTGGGGCAGGGGGTTAATGAGCAGTTCTTC
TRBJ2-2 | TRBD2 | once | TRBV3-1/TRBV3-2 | CASGLAGVGTGELFF | TGTGCCAGTGGACTAGCGGGGGTTGGTACCGGGGAGCTGTTTTTT